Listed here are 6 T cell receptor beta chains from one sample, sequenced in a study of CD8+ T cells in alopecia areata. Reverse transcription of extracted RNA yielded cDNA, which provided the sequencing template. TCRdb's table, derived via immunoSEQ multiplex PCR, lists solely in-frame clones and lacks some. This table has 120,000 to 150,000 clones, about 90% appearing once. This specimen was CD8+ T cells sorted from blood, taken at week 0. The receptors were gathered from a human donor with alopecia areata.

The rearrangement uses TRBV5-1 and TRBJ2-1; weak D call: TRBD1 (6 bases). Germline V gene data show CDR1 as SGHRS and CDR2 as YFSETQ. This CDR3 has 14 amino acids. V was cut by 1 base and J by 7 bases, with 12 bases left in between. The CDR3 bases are TGCGCCAGCAGCTTGAGGCAGGGGCATAATGAGCAGTTCTTC. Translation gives CASSLRQGHNEQFF.

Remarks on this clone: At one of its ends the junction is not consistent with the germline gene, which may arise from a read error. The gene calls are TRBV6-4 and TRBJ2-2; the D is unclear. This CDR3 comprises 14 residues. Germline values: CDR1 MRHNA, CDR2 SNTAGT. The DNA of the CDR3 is TGTGCCAGCAGTTACTCGGACAACACCGGGGAGCTGTTTTTT. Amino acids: CASSYSDNTGELFF.

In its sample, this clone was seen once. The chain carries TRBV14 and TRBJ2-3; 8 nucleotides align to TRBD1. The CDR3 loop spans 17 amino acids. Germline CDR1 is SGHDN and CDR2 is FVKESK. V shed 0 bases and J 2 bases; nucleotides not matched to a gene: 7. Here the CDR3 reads CASSQDIWTGYTDTQYF. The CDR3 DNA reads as TGTGCCAGCAGCCAAGATATATGGACAGGGTACACAGATACGCAGTATTTT.

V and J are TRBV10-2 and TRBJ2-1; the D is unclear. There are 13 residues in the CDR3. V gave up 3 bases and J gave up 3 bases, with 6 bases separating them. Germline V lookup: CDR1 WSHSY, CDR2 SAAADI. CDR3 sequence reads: CASSDAVYNEQFF. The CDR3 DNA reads TGCGCCAGCAGTGATGCTGTCTACAATGAGCAGTTCTTC.

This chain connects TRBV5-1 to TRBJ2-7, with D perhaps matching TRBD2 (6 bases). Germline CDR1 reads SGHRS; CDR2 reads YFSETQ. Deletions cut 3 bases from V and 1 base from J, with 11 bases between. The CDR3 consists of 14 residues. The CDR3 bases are TGCGCCAGCAGCTCGCGGGAAGGTTCCTACGAGCAGTACTTC. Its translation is CASSSREGSYEQYF.

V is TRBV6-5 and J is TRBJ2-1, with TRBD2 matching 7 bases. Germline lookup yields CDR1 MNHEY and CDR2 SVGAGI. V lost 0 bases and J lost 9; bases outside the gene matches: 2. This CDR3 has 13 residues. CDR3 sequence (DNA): TGTGCCAGCAGTTACTCTCCGGGGGGTGAGCAGTTCTTC. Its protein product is CASSYSPGGEQFF.